This T cell receptor beta chain was sequenced for a study of cytomegalovirus exposure and HLA in healthy donors. For the study at large: The same platform as the 666 first-cohort repertoires was used for the 95 to 150 validation repertoires, a later analysis reported.

Overall study findings and caveats: A list of 150 to 200 TCR beta chains associated with cytomegalovirus was given.

Sequencing was performed with immunoSEQ multiplex PCR; in TCRdb, only in-frame clones are kept and a portion is missing. The sample consists of 300,000 to 400,000 clones, 88% of them appearing once. The CDR3 has 11 amino acids. Among the 90 to 150 subjects of the validation cohort, separate from the roughly 700-subject first cohort, were the donors. Note on this clone: As yet, its antigen is unknown.

This chain connects TRBV21-1 to TRBJ1-2. TRBV21-1 is a documented pseudogene. The clonotype comes from a man under 40 in good health and CMV-seronegative. The sequenced sample consisted of PBMCs. CDR3 sequence reads: CASNGGDGYTF. In DNA form, the CDR3 reads TGTGCCAGCAACGGGGGAGATGGCTACACCTTC.